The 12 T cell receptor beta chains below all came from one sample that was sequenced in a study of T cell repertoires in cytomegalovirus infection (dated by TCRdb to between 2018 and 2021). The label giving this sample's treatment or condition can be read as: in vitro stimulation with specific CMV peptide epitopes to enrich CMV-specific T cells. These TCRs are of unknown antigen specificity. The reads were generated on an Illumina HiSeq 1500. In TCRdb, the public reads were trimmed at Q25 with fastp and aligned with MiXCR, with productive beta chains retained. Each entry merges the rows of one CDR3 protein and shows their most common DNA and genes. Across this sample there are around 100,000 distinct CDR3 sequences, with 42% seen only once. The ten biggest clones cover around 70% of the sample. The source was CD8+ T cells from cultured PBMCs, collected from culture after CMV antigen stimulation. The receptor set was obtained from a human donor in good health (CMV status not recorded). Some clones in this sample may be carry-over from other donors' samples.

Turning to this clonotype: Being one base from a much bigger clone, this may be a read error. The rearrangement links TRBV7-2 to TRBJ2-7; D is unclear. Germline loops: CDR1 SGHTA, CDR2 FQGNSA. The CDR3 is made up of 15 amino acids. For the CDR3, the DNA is TGTGCCAGCAGCTCCCACAGTCAGTTCTCCTACGAGCAGCACTTC. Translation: CASSSHSQFSYEQHF.

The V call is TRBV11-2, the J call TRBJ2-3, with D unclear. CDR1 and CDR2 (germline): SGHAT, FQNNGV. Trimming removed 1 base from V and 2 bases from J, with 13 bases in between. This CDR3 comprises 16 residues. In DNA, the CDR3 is TGTGCCAGCAGCTTAGGAGGTTCCCCAGTCACAGATACGCAGTATTTT. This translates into CASSLGGSPVTDTQYF.

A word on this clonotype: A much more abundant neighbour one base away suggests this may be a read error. The chain's CDR3 is CVSSLAGEYQETQYF. In DNA, the CDR3 is TGTGTCAGCAGCTTAGCGGGAGAGTACCAAGAGACCCAGTACTTC. The V and J genes are TRBV7-6 and TRBJ2-5; 9 nucleotides line up with TRBD2. CDR1 SGHVS and CDR2 FNYEAQ come from the germline V gene. CDR3 length equals 15 residues.

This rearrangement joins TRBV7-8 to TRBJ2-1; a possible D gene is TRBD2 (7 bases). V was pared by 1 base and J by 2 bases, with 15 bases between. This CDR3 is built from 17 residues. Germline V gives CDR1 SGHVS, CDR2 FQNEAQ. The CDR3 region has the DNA TGTGCCAGCAGCTTAGATGGACGGCGGGGGCCCTACAATGAGCAGTTCTTC. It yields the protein CASSLDGRRGPYNEQFF.

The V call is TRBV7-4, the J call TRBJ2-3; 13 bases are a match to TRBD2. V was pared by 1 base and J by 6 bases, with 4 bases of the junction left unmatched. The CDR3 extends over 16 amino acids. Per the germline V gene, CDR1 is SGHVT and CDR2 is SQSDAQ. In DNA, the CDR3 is TGTGCCAGCAGCTTAGAAACGGGACTAGCGGGGGATACGCAGTATTTT. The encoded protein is CASSLETGLAGDTQYF.

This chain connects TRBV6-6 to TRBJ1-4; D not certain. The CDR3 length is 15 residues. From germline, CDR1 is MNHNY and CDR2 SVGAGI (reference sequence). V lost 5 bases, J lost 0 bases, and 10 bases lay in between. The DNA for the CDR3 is TGTGCCAGCAGTGCGCCGGGAACAACTAATGAAAAACTGTTTTTT. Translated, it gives CASSAPGTTNEKLFF.

The DNA for the CDR3 is TGTGCCAGCAGCTCAGTTGGGGGCGGCTCTGGGGCCAACGTCCTGACTTTC. Its protein product is CASSSVGGGSGANVLTF. The genes are TRBV7-9 and TRBJ2-6; D possibly corresponds to TRBD1 (6 bases). Deletions cut 4 bases from V and 0 bases from J, with 13 bases between. The length of the CDR3 is 17 residues. The germline V gene encodes CDR1 SEHNR and CDR2 FQNEAQ (reference sequence). The whole variable domain, remainder taken from reference TRBV7-9 and TRBJ2-6, is DTGVSQNPRHKITKRGQNVTFRCDPISEHNRLYWYRQTLGQGPEFLTYFQNEAQLEKSRLLSDRFSAERPKGSFSTLEIQRTEQGDSAMYLCASSSVGGGSGANVLTFGAGSRLTVL.

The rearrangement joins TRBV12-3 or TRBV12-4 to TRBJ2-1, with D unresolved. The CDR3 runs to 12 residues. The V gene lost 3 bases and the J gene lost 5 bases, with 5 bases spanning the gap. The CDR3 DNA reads TGTGCCAGCAGTTTGGATGACAATGAGCAGTTCTTC. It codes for CASSLDDNEQFF.

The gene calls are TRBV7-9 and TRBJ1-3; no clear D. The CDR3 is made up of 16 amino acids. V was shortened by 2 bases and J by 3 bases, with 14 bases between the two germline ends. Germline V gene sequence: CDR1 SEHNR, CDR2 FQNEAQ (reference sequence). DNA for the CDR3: TGTGCCAGCAGCTTACCTTTAACTAAGGTTGGAAACACCATATATTTT. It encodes CASSLPLTKVGNTIYF.

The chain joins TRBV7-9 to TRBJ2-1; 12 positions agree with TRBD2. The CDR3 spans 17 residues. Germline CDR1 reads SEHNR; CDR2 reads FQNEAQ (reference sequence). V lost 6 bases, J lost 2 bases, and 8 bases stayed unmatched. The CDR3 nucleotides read TGTGCCAGCAGTGCTAGCGGGGGGGCTGGGACCTACAATGAGCAGTTCTTC. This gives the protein CASSASGGAGTYNEQFF.

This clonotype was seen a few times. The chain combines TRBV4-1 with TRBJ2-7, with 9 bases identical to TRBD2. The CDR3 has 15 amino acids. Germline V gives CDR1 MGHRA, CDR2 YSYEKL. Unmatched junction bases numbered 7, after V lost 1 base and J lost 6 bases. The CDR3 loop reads CASSQGGRGGFEQYF. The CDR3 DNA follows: TGCGCCAGCAGCCAAGGGGGGCGGGGGGGCTTCGAGCAGTACTTC.

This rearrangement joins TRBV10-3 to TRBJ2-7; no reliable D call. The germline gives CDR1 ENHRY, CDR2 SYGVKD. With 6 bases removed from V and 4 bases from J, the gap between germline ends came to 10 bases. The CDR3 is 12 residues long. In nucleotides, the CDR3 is TGTGCCATCAGCCCCTCAAAGTACGAGCAGTACTTC. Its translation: CAISPSKYEQYF.